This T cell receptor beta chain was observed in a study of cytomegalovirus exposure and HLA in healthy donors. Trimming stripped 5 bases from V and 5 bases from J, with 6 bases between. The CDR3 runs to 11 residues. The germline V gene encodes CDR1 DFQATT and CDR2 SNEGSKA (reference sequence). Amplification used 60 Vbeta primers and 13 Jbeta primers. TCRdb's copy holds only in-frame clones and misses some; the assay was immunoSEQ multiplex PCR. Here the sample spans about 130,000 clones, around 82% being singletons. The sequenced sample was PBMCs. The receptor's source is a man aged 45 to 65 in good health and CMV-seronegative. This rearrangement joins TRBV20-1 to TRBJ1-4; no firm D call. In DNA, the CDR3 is TGCAGTGCTTACAAGAATGAAAAACTGTTTTTT. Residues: CSAYKNEKLFF.